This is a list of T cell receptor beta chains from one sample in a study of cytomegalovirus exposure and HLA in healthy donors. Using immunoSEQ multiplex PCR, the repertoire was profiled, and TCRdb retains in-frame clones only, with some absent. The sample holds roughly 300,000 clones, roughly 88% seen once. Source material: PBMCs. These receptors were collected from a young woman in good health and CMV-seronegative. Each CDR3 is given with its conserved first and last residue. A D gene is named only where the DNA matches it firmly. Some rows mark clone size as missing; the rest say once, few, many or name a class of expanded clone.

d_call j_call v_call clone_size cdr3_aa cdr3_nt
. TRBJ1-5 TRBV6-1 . CASSEVGGASNQPQHF TGTGCCAGCAGTGAAGTAGGGGGGGCGAGCAATCAGCCCCAGCATTTT
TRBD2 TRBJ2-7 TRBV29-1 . CSVAPRLTSGSYEQYF TGCAGCGTTGCCCCACGACTGACTAGCGGGAGTTACGAGCAGTACTTC
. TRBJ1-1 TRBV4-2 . CASSHNAAGGAEAFF TGTGCCAGCAGCCACAACGCGGCCGGGGGGGCTGAAGCTTTCTTT
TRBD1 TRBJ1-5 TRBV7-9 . CASSSGQGVNQPQHF TGTGCCAGCAGCTCGGGACAGGGGGTTAATCAGCCCCAGCATTTT
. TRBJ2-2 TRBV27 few CASSLATGELFF TGTGCCAGCAGCCTAGCGACCGGGGAGCTGTTTTTT
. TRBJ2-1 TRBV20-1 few CSAVRSNEQFF TGCAGTGCCGTTCGGAGCAATGAGCAGTTCTTC
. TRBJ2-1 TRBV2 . CASSAFGNEQFF TGTGCCAGCAGTGCCTTCGGGAATGAGCAGTTCTTC
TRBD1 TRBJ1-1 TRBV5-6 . CASSYGTGGTEAFF TGTGCCAGCAGCTATGGGACAGGCGGCACTGAAGCTTTCTTT
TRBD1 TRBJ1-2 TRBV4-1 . CASSQGTGQGPGYTF TGCGCCAGCAGCCAAGGAACCGGACAGGGGCCTGGCTACACCTTC
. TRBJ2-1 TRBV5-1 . CASGQSGNEQFF TGCGCCAGCGGACAGTCGGGGAATGAGCAGTTCTTC
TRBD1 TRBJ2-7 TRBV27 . CASSTAGTGIYEQYF TGTGCCAGCAGTACCGCCGGGACAGGGATCTACGAGCAGTACTTC
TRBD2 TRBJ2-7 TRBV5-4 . CASSLKSGRAGDEQYF TGTGCCAGCAGCCTAAAGAGCGGGAGGGCCGGGGACGAGCAGTACTTC
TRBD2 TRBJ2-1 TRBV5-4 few CASRTAGGTLSSYNEQFF TGTGCCAGCAGGACAGCGGGAGGGACTTTAAGCTCCTACAATGAGCAGTTCTTC
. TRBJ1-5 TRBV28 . CASTPSGMGQPQHF TGTGCCAGCACCCCCTCAGGGATGGGTCAGCCCCAGCATTTT
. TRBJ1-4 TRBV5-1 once CASSLSGGPNEKLFF TGCGCCAGCAGCTTGTCGGGGGGCCCTAATGAAAAACTGTTTTTT
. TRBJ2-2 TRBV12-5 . CASGPTSTGELFF TGTGCTAGTGGCCCGACTAGCACCGGGGAGCTGTTTTTT
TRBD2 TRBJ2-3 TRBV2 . CASSPTSAGDTQYF TGTGCCAGCAGTCCTACTAGCGCCGGAGATACGCAGTATTTT
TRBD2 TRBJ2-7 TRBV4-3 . CASSQDSGLAESSYEQYF TGCGCCAGCAGCCAGGACAGCGGACTAGCGGAGAGCTCCTACGAGCAGTACTTC
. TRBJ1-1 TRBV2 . CASSVTGLLRTEAFF TGTGCCAGCAGTGTAACAGGGTTGTTAAGGACTGAAGCTTTCTTT
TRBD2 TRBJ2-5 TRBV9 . CASSDPVGGVEETQYF TGTGCCAGCAGCGACCCGGTCGGGGGGGTTGAAGAGACCCAGTACTTC
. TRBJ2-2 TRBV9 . CASSADGGYTGELFF TGTGCCAGCAGCGCTGATGGGGGGTACACCGGGGAGCTGTTTTTT
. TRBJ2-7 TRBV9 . CASSARTGTHEQYF TGTGCCAGCAGCGCCAGGACGGGAACCCACGAGCAGTACTTC
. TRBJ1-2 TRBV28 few CASSLFLGGGYTF TGTGCCAGCAGTTTGTTTCTTGGTGGCGGCTACACCTTC
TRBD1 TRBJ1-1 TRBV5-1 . CASRVYRGNTEAFF TGCGCCAGCAGGGTCTACAGGGGGAACACTGAAGCTTTCTTT
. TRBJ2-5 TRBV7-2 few CASSLVGSETQYF TGTGCCAGCAGCTTAGTCGGGTCCGAGACCCAGTACTTC
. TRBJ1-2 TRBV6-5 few CASSQGDNYGYTF TGTGCCAGCAGCCAAGGAGATAACTATGGCTACACCTTC
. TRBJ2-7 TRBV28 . CASGKGAFHHEQYF TGTGCCAGCGGCAAAGGGGCCTTTCACCACGAGCAGTACTTC
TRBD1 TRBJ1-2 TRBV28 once CASSTLPTGAGYTF TGTGCCAGCAGCACCCTCCCGACAGGGGCAGGCTACACCTTC
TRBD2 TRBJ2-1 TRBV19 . CASSIGGTNIYNEQFF TGTGCCAGTAGTATAGGGGGGACTAACATATACAATGAGCAGTTCTTC
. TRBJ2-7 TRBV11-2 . CASSTGQSDEQYF TGTGCCAGCAGCACTGGACAGAGCGACGAGCAGTACTTC
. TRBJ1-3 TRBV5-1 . CASSLALSGNTIYF TGCGCCAGCAGCTTGGCTCTCTCTGGAAACACCATATATTTT
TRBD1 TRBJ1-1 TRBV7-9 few CASSLGTANTEAFF TGTGCCAGCAGCCTAGGGACAGCGAACACTGAAGCTTTCTTT
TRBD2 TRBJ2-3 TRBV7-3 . CASSLAGGSTDTQYF TGTGCCAGCAGCTTAGCGGGAGGGTCCACAGATACGCAGTATTTT
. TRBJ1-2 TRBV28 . CASTTSAPLYGYTF TGTGCCAGCACGACTTCCGCCCCCCTCTATGGCTACACCTTC
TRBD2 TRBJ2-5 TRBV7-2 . CASSFVGLAETQYF TGTGCCAGCAGCTTCGTAGGACTAGCGGAGACCCAGTACTTC
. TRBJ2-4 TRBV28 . CASSVGVLSTKNIQYF TGTGCCAGCTCCGTCGGGGTCCTGAGTACCAAAAACATTCAGTACTTC
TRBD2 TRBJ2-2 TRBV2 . CASSTGTKSGELFF TGTGCCAGCAGTACCGGGACTAAGAGTGGGGAGCTGTTTTTT
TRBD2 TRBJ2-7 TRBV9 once CASSAGGTSGRAGHEQYF TGTGCCAGCAGCGCCGGCGGGACTAGCGGGAGGGCCGGCCACGAGCAGTACTTC
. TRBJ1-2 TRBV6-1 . CASAGGTF TGTGCCAGCGCCGGGGGGACCTTC
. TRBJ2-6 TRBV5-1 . CASSLTSRDSGANVLTF TGCGCCAGCAGCTTGACATCGAGGGACTCTGGGGCCAACGTCCTGACTTTC